These 32 T cell receptor beta chains originate from one sample sequenced in a study of Ad26.COV2.S vaccination and SARS-CoV-2 variants. Treatment of the sample: roughly 18 received Ad26.COV2.S at low or high dose, single or two shots; several received placebo; per-sample allocation not given. The investigators took samples on day 63 after the first vaccine or placebo injection. Only in-frame clones appear in the TCRdb table, and some are missing; sequencing was by immunoSEQ multiplex PCR. The profile covers 300,000 to 350,000 clones, with 85% appearing a single time and approximately 2.1% taken by the ten largest. This specimen consisted of peripheral blood, obtained in a trial of Ad26.COV2.S vaccine versus placebo. The receptors stem from a person aged 18-65 years who received the Ad26.COV2.S COVID-19 vaccine or a placebo.

The V call is TRBV3-1 (or the pseudogene TRBV3-2), the J call TRBJ1-6; D not certain. This CDR3 is 15 amino acids long. V lost 3 bases, J lost 6 bases, and 12 bases lay in between. Germline values: CDR1 LGHDT, CDR2 YNNKEL (reference sequence). DNA for the CDR3: TGTGCCAGCAGCCAGGGAACGGGGATTAATTCACCCCTCCACTTT. It codes for CASSQGTGINSPLHF.

A few counts support this clone. V and J are TRBV7-9 and TRBJ2-5; 7 bases align to TRBD2. With V trimmed by 5 bases and J by 6 bases, 9 bases remained unmatched. CDR3 length: 14 residues. Per germline, CDR1 SEHNR and CDR2 FQNEAQ (reference sequence). The CDR3 protein is CASSPGLDAKTQYF. The CDR3 region has the DNA TGTGCCAGCAGCCCCGGACTAGATGCAAAGACCCAGTACTTC.

This sequence joins TRBV9 and TRBJ2-1; 9 nucleotides agree with TRBD1. CDR1 and CDR2 from the germline V gene are SGDLS and YYNGEE. The trim removed 2 bases at V and 1 base at J, leaving 4 bases unmatched. This CDR3 comprises 16 residues. The CDR3 nucleotides read TGTGCCAGCAGCGTCCGGACAGGGGTTTCCTACAATGAGCAGTTCTTC. This codes for CASSVRTGVSYNEQFF.

V is TRBV30 and J is TRBJ1-1, with D unresolved. The CDR3 runs 14 residues. Trimming took off 0 bases at V and 4 bases at J, with 12 bases between the two ends. The germline CDR1 and CDR2 sequences are GTSNPN and SVGIG (reference sequence). The DNA for the CDR3 is TGTGCCTGGAGTGTAAACGGGGTTGCCACTGAAGCTTTCTTT. As protein: CAWSVNGVATEAFF.

The rearrangement joins TRBV25-1 to TRBJ1-2; D might be TRBD1 (5 bases). The V end was cut by 0 bases, the J end by 5 bases, with 7 bases between. CDR1 MGHDK and CDR2 SYGVNS come from the germline V gene. There are 13 residues in the CDR3. CDR3 sequence: CASSEYGGYGYTF. The CDR3 DNA follows: TGTGCCAGCAGTGAATACGGGGGATATGGCTACACCTTC.

This sequence joins TRBV9 and TRBJ1-1; D possibly corresponds to TRBD1 (5 bases). Trimming took 3 bases from V and 6 from J, leaving 15 bases between them. The CDR3 is 14 residues long. The germline CDR1 and CDR2 sequences are SGDLS and YYNGEE. The CDR3 protein is CASSARGDGAEAFF. The CDR3 DNA is TGTGCCAGCAGCGCCCGGGGGGATGGGGCTGAAGCTTTCTTT.

This chain connects TRBV11-2 to TRBJ2-7, with D tentatively TRBD2 (6 bases). This CDR3 has 11 amino acids. Germline V lookup: CDR1 SGHAT, CDR2 FQNNGV. Between the trimmed V and J ends, which lost 6 bases and 3 bases, there was a span of 6 bases. CDR3 nucleotide sequence: TGTGCCAGCAGGCGGGACTACGAGCAGTACTTC. Translated: CASRRDYEQYF.

This chain uses TRBV9 with TRBJ2-7; 9 bases line up with TRBD1. Germline CDR1 SGDLS, CDR2 YYNGEE. This CDR3 has 14 amino acids. J lost 6 bases, V lost 4 bases, and 8 bases had no gene match. For the CDR3, the DNA is TGTGCCAGCAGCTTCAAGACAGGGGGATCCGAGCAGTACTTC. Protein product: CASSFKTGGSEQYF.

The chain employs TRBV9 and TRBJ2-2; D possibly uses TRBD1 or TRBD2 (5 bases each). The CDR3 contains 15 residues. Trimming removed 1 base at V and 6 bases at J, with 13 bases between. CDR1 SGDLS and CDR2 YYNGEE come from the germline V gene. Here the CDR3 DNA reads TGTGCCAGCAGCGTACAGGGAGAACACTCCGGGGAGCTGTTTTTT. It translates to CASSVQGEHSGELFF.

This clone was counted only a few times. The chain uses TRBV4-1 and TRBJ1-5; 8 positions agree with TRBD1. The germline gives CDR1 MGHRA, CDR2 YSYEKL. The CDR3 is 15 residues long. With V trimmed by 7 bases and J by 7 bases, 12 bases remained unmatched. CDR3 sequence: CASTPDRVSVQPQHF. The CDR3, as DNA: TGCGCCAGCACGCCGGACAGGGTGTCGGTCCAGCCCCAGCATTTT.

The chain combines TRBV5-1 with TRBJ2-1; either TRBD1 or TRBD2 may fit D (5 bases each). The V end was cut by 4 bases, the J end by 6 bases, with 11 bases between. Germline CDR1 SGHRS, CDR2 YFSETQ. The CDR3 contains 13 residues. The CDR3 protein is CASSLPGSNEQFF. DNA of the CDR3: TGCGCCAGCAGCCTCCCAGGGAGCAATGAGCAGTTCTTC.

This chain uses TRBV6-2 or TRBV6-3 with TRBJ2-7; 7 bases agree with TRBD1. There are 15 residues in the CDR3. Germline trimming cut 6 bases from V and 13 bases from J; bases unmatched to any gene: 21. Germline values: CDR1 MNHEY, CDR2 SVGEGT. CDR3 protein: CASSMIGTESYGRYF. DNA for the CDR3: TGTGCCAGCAGCATGATAGGGACAGAGTCCTACGGCAGATACTTC.

Regarding this clone: This same CDR3 is encoded by further DNA sequences in the sample. The chain links TRBV6-5 to TRBJ2-2; D gene ambiguous. This CDR3 is built from 12 residues. CDR1 and CDR2 from the germline V gene are MNHEY and SVGAGI. The V end lost 5 bases, the J end lost 5 bases, and 6 bases lay between the germline ends. CDR3 in DNA: TGTGCCAGCAGTATAGGGACCGGGGAGCTGTTTTTT. Translation: CASSIGTGELFF.

This clone was recorded only once. V usage is TRBV9 and J usage is TRBJ2-2, with TRBD1 identical over 7 bases. Germline V lookup: CDR1 SGDLS, CDR2 YYNGEE. Germline trimming cut 0 bases from V and 6 bases from J; bases unmatched to any gene: 8. There are 16 residues in the CDR3. DNA of the CDR3: TGTGCCAGCAGCGTAGTAGGGGGCGCGGTGGCCGGGGAGCTGTTTTTT. Amino acid sequence: CASSVVGGAVAGELFF.

The table lists this clone with a few counts. The rearrangement links TRBV5-5 to TRBJ1-2; 7 positions match TRBD1. Germline CDR1 SGHKS, CDR2 YYEKEE (reference sequence). This CDR3 is built from 14 residues. Trimming took 4 bases from V and 2 from J; bases not matched to a gene: 5. The CDR3 nucleotides are TGTGCCAGCAGCCCGGGACAGCTCAACTATGGCTACACCTTC. As protein: CASSPGQLNYGYTF.

This clone was counted a few times. The rearrangement joins TRBV5-4 to TRBJ2-2, with D unresolved. This CDR3 spans 13 amino acids. CDR1 is SGHNT, CDR2 YYREEE, per germline (reference sequence). Between the trimmed V and J ends, which lost 5 bases and 2 bases, there was a span of 7 bases. The CDR3 nucleotides read TGTGCCAGCAGTGGGGTTAACACCGGGGAGCTGTTTTTT. Protein product: CASSGVNTGELFF.

Details on this clone: Different DNA sequences within this sample yield the same CDR3. V usage is TRBV28 and J usage is TRBJ2-1; D is tentatively TRBD1 or TRBD2 (5 bases each). V gave up 4 bases and J gave up 4 bases, with 11 bases separating them. CDR3 length: 14 residues. CDR1 and CDR2 from the germline V gene are MDHEN and SYDVKM. The CDR3 spells CASSSTGLYNEQFF. The CDR3 region has the DNA TGTGCCAGCAGTTCCACGGGGCTATACAATGAGCAGTTCTTC. Supplemented by reference TRBV28 and TRBJ2-1, the full variable domain reads DVKVTQSSRYLVKRTGEKVFLECVQDMDHENMFWYRQDPGLGLRLIYFSYDVKMKEKGDIPEGYSVSREKKERFSLILESASTNQTSMYLCASSSTGLYNEQFFGPGTRLTVL.

V usage is TRBV6-5 and J usage is TRBJ1-1; D perhaps matches TRBD1 (6 bases). V was pared by 8 bases and J by 3 bases, with 19 bases between. CDR1 is MNHEY, CDR2 SVGAGI, per germline. This CDR3 has 15 residues. The CDR3 protein is CASLAEKGGYTEAFF. The CDR3 DNA reads TGTGCCAGCCTGGCTGAAAAAGGGGGGTACACTGAAGCTTTCTTT.

J is TRBJ1-2 and V is TRBV7-9; possible D gene TRBD1, 5 bases. Germline loops: CDR1 SEHNR, CDR2 FQNEAQ (reference sequence). V dropped 3 bases and J dropped 2 bases, with 10 bases sitting between them. CDR3 length equals 14 residues. Here the CDR3 reads CASSLEGPNYGYTF. CDR3 DNA sequence: TGTGCCAGCAGCTTGGAGGGGCCAAACTATGGCTACACCTTC. Drawing the rest from reference TRBV7-9 and TRBJ1-2, the complete variable domain is DTGVSQNPRHKITKRGQNVTFRCDPISEHNRLYWYRQTLGQGPEFLTYFQNEAQLEKSRLLSDRFSAERPKGSFSTLEIQRTEQGDSAMYLCASSLEGPNYGYTFGSGTRLTVV.

This CDR3 reads CASSSRYYGYTF. The DNA of the CDR3 is TGTGCCAGCAGCTCCCGCTACTATGGCTACACCTTC. The V and J genes are TRBV13 and TRBJ1-2; D not certain. Trimming removed 4 bases at V and 3 bases at J, with 6 bases between. Germline V gene lookup returns CDR1 PRHDT and CDR2 FYEKMQ (reference sequence). The CDR3 length is 12 residues.

The chain recombines TRBV6-6 with TRBJ2-1; 7 nucleotides match TRBD2. This CDR3 has 14 amino acids. The V and J ends lost 9 bases and 2 bases, in that order; junction bases with no gene match: 7. Germline V gene data show CDR1 as MNHNY and CDR2 as SVGAGI (reference sequence). CDR3 amino acids: CASRQRGTYNEQFF. CDR3 nucleotides: TGTGCCAGTAGACAGCGGGGAACCTACAATGAGCAGTTCTTC.

This chain links TRBV6-6 with TRBJ1-4; TRBD1 might be the D (6 bases). V lost 10 bases to trimming and J lost 4 bases, with 10 bases between them. CDR3 length: 12 amino acids. The germline V gene encodes CDR1 MNHNY and CDR2 SVGAGI (reference sequence). CDR3 sequence: CAIGRGNEKLFF. In DNA form, the CDR3 reads TGTGCCATCGGCAGGGGTAATGAAAAACTGTTTTTT.

V and J are TRBV23-1 and TRBJ1-4; perhaps TRBD1 as D (5 bases). TRBV23-1 is flagged as an ORF with uncertain function. The V end lost 8 bases, the J end lost 3 bases, and 13 bases lay between the germline ends. The CDR3 loop spans 14 amino acids. The CDR3 region is CASLPGIPNEKLFF. The CDR3 bases are TGCGCCAGCTTACCAGGGATTCCTAATGAAAAACTGTTTTTT.

This clone was detected only once. CDR3 loop: CASRTTGGNQPQHF. The CDR3 coding sequence is TGCGCCAGCAGGACGACTGGAGGAAATCAGCCCCAGCATTTT. The chain carries TRBV23-1 and TRBJ1-5, with D unclear. TRBV23-1 falls under the ORF class, with uncertain function. CDR3 size: 14 residues. V was cut by 6 bases and J by 4 bases, with 13 bases left in between.

This clone was observed a handful of times. This sequence joins TRBV18 and TRBJ1-3; tentatively, D is TRBD1 (5 bases). CDR3 length equals 14 residues. Germline CDR1 is KGHSH and CDR2 is LQKENI. V lost 3 bases and J 3 bases, leaving 9 bases between the germline ends. The DNA of the CDR3 is TGTGCCAGCTCACCCGACAGAGTTGGAAACACCATATATTTT. The encoded protein is CASSPDRVGNTIYF. Filled out from reference TRBV18 and TRBJ1-3, the complete variable domain reads NAGVMQNPRHLVRRRGQEARLRCSPMKGHSHVYWYRQLPEEGLKFMVYLQKENIIDESGMPKERFSAEFPKEGPSILRIQQVVRGDSAAYFCASSPDRVGNTIYFGEGSWLTVV.

The chain employs TRBV5-1 and TRBJ2-1; 13 positions match TRBD2. The trim removed 4 bases at V and 8 bases at J, leaving 6 bases unmatched. Germline V CDR1 and CDR2: SGHRS, YFSETQ. There are 15 residues in the CDR3. The CDR3 coding sequence is TGCGCCAGCAGCGCCGGGACTAGCGGGGACCATGAGCAGTTCTTC. Its translation is CASSAGTSGDHEQFF.

This clone came up once. The rearrangement uses TRBV6-2 or TRBV6-3 and TRBJ1-2, with 8 bases aligning to TRBD1. The CDR3 is 13 amino acids. Germline CDR1 is MNHEY and CDR2 is SVGEGT. Germline trimming cut 6 bases from V and 13 bases from J; bases unmatched to any gene: 13. CDR3 DNA: TGTGCCAGCAGCCCCGGACAGGGCAGAACCGCCACCTTC. It yields the protein CASSPGQGRTATF.

CDR3 protein: CASSYSVGGGSYGYTF. The DNA for the CDR3 is TGTGCCAGCAGTTACTCCGTAGGCGGAGGATCCTATGGCTACACCTTC. V usage is TRBV6-5 and J usage is TRBJ1-2; D not certain. Germline V gives CDR1 MNHEY, CDR2 SVGAGI. This CDR3 spans 16 amino acids. Trimming stripped 0 bases from V and 4 bases from J, with 15 bases between.

The chain uses TRBV4-1 and TRBJ2-6, with TRBD1 identical over 9 bases. Per the germline V gene, CDR1 is MGHRA and CDR2 is YSYEKL. This CDR3 comprises 19 residues. After removal of 1 base from V and 0 bases from J, the junction contained 7 bases not matched to a gene. This chain's CDR3 is CASSQGWGQGNSGANVLTF. CDR3 in DNA: TGCGCCAGCAGCCAAGGCTGGGGACAGGGAAACTCTGGGGCCAACGTCCTGACTTTC.

V is TRBV5-6 and J is TRBJ2-5, with TRBD1 matching 8 bases. The germline CDR1 and CDR2 sequences are SGHDT and YYEEEE. The CDR3 runs 15 residues. Trimming cost V 4 bases and J 5 bases; bases outside gene matches: 10. This CDR3 is CASSPVGTGHETQYF. Here the CDR3 DNA reads TGTGCCAGCAGCCCGGTCGGGACAGGTCATGAGACCCAGTACTTC.

The rearrangement uses TRBV2 and TRBJ1-5; the match to TRBD1 covers 10 bases. This CDR3 contains 13 residues. CDR1 is SNHLY and CDR2 is FYNNEI in the germline V gene. The V and J ends lost 7 bases and 7 bases, in that order; junction bases with no gene match: 4. The CDR3 nucleotides are TGTGCCAGCAACGGACAGGGGGGACAGCCCCAGCATTTT. It codes for CASNGQGGQPQHF.

The CDR3 region has the DNA TGCGCCAGCAGCCGACTAGCGGGGGCGCGACAAGAGACCCAGTACTTC. Protein sequence: CASSRLAGARQETQYF. This chain links TRBV5-1 with TRBJ2-5, with 12 bases identical to TRBD2. V lost 4 bases and J lost 2; bases outside the gene matches: 6. Germline V gene data show CDR1 as SGHRS and CDR2 as YFSETQ. This CDR3 spans 16 amino acids. Combining the CDR3 with reference TRBV5-1 and TRBJ2-5 gives the whole variable domain KAGVTQTPRYLIKTRGQQVTLSCSPISGHRSVSWYQQTPGQGLQFLFEYFSETQRNKGNFPGRFSGRQFSNSRSEMNVSTLELGDSALYLCASSRLAGARQETQYFGPGTRLLVL.